This TCR beta chain is drawn from a study of T-cell reconstitution after alpha-beta-depleted transplantation in children (dated by TCRdb to about 2016). For the wider study: Using TCR repertoire profiling, the study followed T-cell immune reconstitution in a quantitative way in children after TCRalphabeta/CD19-depleted allogeneic hematopoietic cell transplantation. Here is what the overall study found, with its caveats: The high TCRbeta diversity at day 60 in some patients was ascribed to recipient T cells and intrathymic progenitors that had survived conditioning. Over subsequent months, a decline in hyperexpanded clone frequencies was noted, and after one year, T-cell counts and TCRbeta diversity were mostly ascribed to newly produced T cells. The apparently early alphabetaT-cell count recovery about two months after transplant was reportedly dependent on only several hundred rapidly expanded clones derived from non-depleted graft cells.

V lost 2 bases and J lost 5 bases, and the count of bases not matched to a germline gene is 8. The CDR3 runs 17 residues from the cysteine to the phenylalanine. The entry retains the CDR3 DNA only, 51 bases that are in frame from base 1. Via the germline V gene, CDR1 is ENHRY and CDR2 SYGVKD. The treatment or condition label corresponds to: allogeneic hematopoietic cell transplantation with graft depleted of TCRalphabeta T cells and CD19 B cells. The transplant recipients were children given TCRalphabeta/CD19-depleted allogeneic hematopoietic cell grafts. This clonotype appeared many times. There is no known antigen for this receptor. The input lacks base qualities; no much larger clone sits a single base away. To prepare the library, PCR was applied. Instrument used: Illumina HiSeq 2500. TCR library preparation used molecular barcoding, with unique molecular identifiers applied to normalize quantification of the TCRbeta repertoire. TCRdb reprocessing: public reads trimmed at Q25 with fastp, clones called with MiXCR, in-frame beta chains kept. Rows matching on CDR3 protein sequence are summarized as one entry with the most common DNA and genes. In this sample the table shows about 490,000 distinct CDR3 sequences, about 10% of which occur a single time. The top ten clones comprise approximately 2% of the sample.

The sequence derives from a child aged 2 to 15 with inherited bone marrow failure, due to receive a stem cell transplant. Source: PBMCs, taken before TCRalphabeta/CD19-depleted stem cell transplant. Recombination connected TRBV10-3 to TRBJ2-5, and 13 junctional nucleotides match TRBD2. The encoded CDR3 is CAISEPELAGGPETQYF. At the DNA level, the sequence is TGTGCCATCAGTGAGCCCGAACTAGCGGGAGGGCCCGAGACCCAGTACTTC.